The 15 T cell receptor beta chains given below trace back to one sample, sequenced in a study of T cells in Graves' hyperthyroidism and ophthalmopathy. Template material for amplifying TCR beta CDR3 regions consisted of RNA transcripts. In the first-round RT-PCR of the TCR CDR3, the HTBI primer set was used. In TCRdb, the multiplex PCR reads were re-called with MiXCR into one record per CDR3 protein. The profile covers roughly 570,000 distinct CDR3 sequences, with just over 45% appearing a single time and roughly 19% taken by the ten largest. Sequencing was performed on peripheral blood or thyroid tissue (not recorded which). Receptor source: an adult woman with Graves' disease, either hyperthyroidism or ophthalmopathy (not recorded which).

The J gene is TRBJ2-6, the V gene TRBV25-1; D is unresolved. Germline values: CDR1 MGHDK, CDR2 SYGVNS. CDR3 size: 16 residues. Trimming removed 5 bases from V and 0 bases from J, with 11 bases in between. CDR3 protein: CASSSGVSSGANVLTF. CDR3 DNA sequence: TGTGCCAGCAGTTCCGGTGTCAGCTCTGGGGCCAACGTCCTGACTTTC.

V gene TRBV29-1 combines with J gene TRBJ1-2; 7 nucleotides agree with TRBD1. V shed 6 bases and J 0 bases; nucleotides not matched to a gene: 4. The CDR3 extends over 13 amino acids. Germline loops: CDR1 SQVTM, CDR2 ANQGSEA. The CDR3 loop reads CSVSTGPNYGYTF. The DNA of the CDR3 is TGCAGCGTCTCGACAGGGCCTAACTATGGCTACACCTTC.

This clonotype was detected a few times. The V gene is TRBV7-2, the J gene TRBJ2-7; 8 bases map to TRBD1. After removal of 8 bases from V and 2 bases from J, the junction contained 2 bases not matched to a gene. Germline V lookup: CDR1 SGHTA, CDR2 FQGNSA. CDR3 length equals 12 residues. This chain's CDR3 is CASAGQAYEQYF. The CDR3 DNA reads TGTGCCAGCGCGGGACAGGCCTACGAGCAGTACTTC.

The chain combines TRBV7-2 with TRBJ1-6; D is uncertain. The V end lost 8 bases, the J end lost 4 bases, and 15 bases lay between the germline ends. The CDR3 runs 15 residues. Germline loops: CDR1 SGHTA, CDR2 FQGNSA. CDR3 amino acids: CASADQTTYNSPLHF. CDR3 sequence (DNA): TGTGCCAGCGCTGACCAGACGACATATAATTCACCCCTCCACTTT.

This clonotype was observed at least ten times. The J gene is TRBJ1-4, the V gene TRBV7-2; TRBD1 might be the D (5 bases). The V and J ends lost 0 bases and 7 bases respectively, with 6 bases between them. The CDR3 runs 13 residues. CDR1 SGHTA and CDR2 FQGNSA come from the germline V gene. CDR3 DNA: TGTGCCAGCAGCTTAGCCGGGGCTGAAAAACTGTTTTTT. Amino acids: CASSLAGAEKLFF.

The J gene is TRBJ2-5, the V gene TRBV14; 7 positions match TRBD1. Trimming at V came to 4 bases and at J to 10 bases, leaving 6 bases not matched to a gene. The length of the CDR3 is 12 residues. Germline lookup yields CDR1 SGHDN and CDR2 FVKESK. For the CDR3, the DNA is TGTGCCAGCAGCCTAGACAGGGTTATCCAGTACTTC. Protein sequence: CASSLDRVIQYF.

The chain is built from TRBV20-1 and TRBJ2-4; TRBD2 agrees at 9 bases. The CDR3 spans 13 residues. V dropped 3 bases and J dropped 8; count of bases not matched to a gene: 5. Looked up from germline, CDR1 is DFQATT and CDR2 is SNEGSKA (reference sequence). CDR3 sequence: CSARVSGRDIQYF. CDR3 nucleotide sequence: TGCAGTGCTAGGGTTAGCGGGAGAGACATTCAGTACTTC.

The chain links TRBV6-4 to TRBJ2-5; D is uncertain. Germline CDR1 and CDR2: MRHNA and SNTAGT. Trimming left V 6 bases short and J 7 bases short, with 12 bases between. The CDR3 has 12 residues. DNA for the CDR3: TGTGCCAGCAGGACTGACTTTGGGACCCAGTACTTC. Protein sequence: CASRTDFGTQYF.

The table lists this clonotype with many counts. DNA for the CDR3: TGCGCCAGCAGCCAGGGACAGGGAGCGGCGGAGACCCAGTACTTC. It is translated as CASSQGQGAAETQYF. The chain employs TRBV4-1 and TRBJ2-5; 9 bases are a match to TRBD1. Germline lookup yields CDR1 MGHRA and CDR2 YSYEKL. This CDR3 spans 15 amino acids. The ends lost 3 bases at V and 5 bases at J; junction bases unmatched: 7.

The V gene is TRBV24-1, the J gene TRBJ2-7, with D maybe TRBD2 (5 bases). CDR3 length: 12 residues. Germline V gene sequence: CDR1 KGHDR, CDR2 SFDVKD. Trimming took off 2 bases at V and 13 bases at J, with 14 bases between the two ends. The CDR3 loop is CATSDSGRARYF. The CDR3, as DNA: TGTGCCACCAGTGATTCCGGGCGGGCCAGATACTTC.

In DNA, the CDR3 is TGTGCCAGCAGCTTAGGGGCATTGATGAACAATCAGCCCCAGCATTTT. This translates into CASSLGALMNNQPQHF. The rearrangement joins TRBV7-8 to TRBJ1-5; D gene uncertain. The germline V gene encodes CDR1 SGHVS and CDR2 FQNEAQ. V dropped 1 base and J dropped 3 bases, with 13 bases sitting between them. This CDR3 has 16 amino acids.

This clonotype was detected many times. The V call is TRBV3-1, the J call TRBJ1-2; D gene ambiguous. Germline V gives CDR1 LGHDT, CDR2 YNNKEL (reference sequence). Trimming removed 3 bases from V and 6 bases from J, with 11 bases in between. CDR3 length: 13 amino acids. Here the CDR3 reads CASSQNFQDGYTF. The CDR3 bases are TGTGCCAGCAGCCAGAACTTCCAAGATGGCTACACCTTC.

Only a few counts were recorded for this clonotype. The chain combines TRBV15 with TRBJ2-3; possibly TRBD2 for D (6 bases). Trimming took 0 bases from V and 4 from J, leaving 11 bases between them. Looked up from germline, CDR1 is LNHNV and CDR2 is YYDKDF (reference sequence). CDR3 length: 15 residues. The CDR3 region has the DNA TGTGCCACCAGCAGAGATGGGGCGGGACCAGATACGCAGTATTTT. This encodes CATSRDGAGPDTQYF. Looking up the rest from reference TRBV15 and TRBJ2-3 gives the full variable domain: DAMVIQNPRYQVTQFGKPVTLSCSQTLNHNVMYWYQQKSSQAPKLLFHYYDKDFNNEADTPDNFQSRRPNTSFCFLDIRSPGLGDTAMYLCATSRDGAGPDTQYFGPGTRLTVL.

The chain uses TRBV9 and TRBJ2-5; D may be TRBD1 (5 bases). V lost 2 bases and J lost 2, with 13 bases in between. The CDR3 is 15 amino acids. Per germline, CDR1 SGDLS and CDR2 YYNGEE. CDR3 DNA sequence: TGTGCCAGCAGCGTGGGCCCGGACACACAAGAGACCCAGTACTTC. Protein product: CASSVGPDTQETQYF.

This clonotype was seen at least ten times. Its ends do not fully match the called genes, so a read error is possible. The rearrangement uses TRBV7-7 and TRBJ2-1, with unresolved D. Germline-derived CDR1 and CDR2 are SSHAT and FNYEAQ (reference sequence). The CDR3 totals 15 residues. CDR3 sequence (DNA): TGTGCTAGCAGCTTAGAGGCGACCGAGTTAAATGAGCAGTTCTTC. Its protein product is CASSLEATELNEQFF.